The 16 T cell receptor beta chains below all came from one sample that was sequenced in a study of OX40 agonist ivuxolimab in advanced cancers. Using immunoSEQ multiplex PCR, the repertoire was profiled, and TCRdb retains in-frame clones only, with some absent. The sample lists 65,000 to 90,000 clones; about nine tenths were seen once. The specimen was CD4+ or CD8+ T cells sorted from blood, collected in a trial of the OX40 agonist ivuxolimab. All receptors come from an adult with an advanced solid tumor such as melanoma, head and neck, liver or kidney cancer.

The chain carries TRBV19 and TRBJ1-2; tentative D call: TRBD1 (5 bases). Trimming took off 5 bases at V and 4 bases at J, with 14 bases between the two ends. The germline V gene has CDR1 LNHDA and CDR2 SQIVND (reference sequence). The CDR3 is 14 amino acids. CDR3 sequence reads: CASSLQELGYGYTF. As DNA, the CDR3 is TGTGCCAGTAGTCTACAGGAGTTGGGCTATGGCTACACCTTC.

The chain combines TRBV19 with TRBJ1-3; D is uncertain. In germline, CDR1 is LNHDA, CDR2 SQIVND (reference sequence). The CDR3 is 14 residues long. Trimming stripped 0 bases from V and 5 bases from J, with 8 bases between. The CDR3 bases are TGTGCCAGTAGTATAGAGCGCAGGAGAAACACCATATATTTT. The encoded protein is CASSIERRRNTIYF.

The chain joins TRBV27 to TRBJ2-4, with D tentatively TRBD1 (7 bases). Germline V gene data show CDR1 as MNHEY and CDR2 as SMNVEV (reference sequence). The length of the CDR3 is 17 residues. Trimming shortened V by 2 bases and J by 3 bases, and 17 bases separated the two germline ends. CDR3 in amino acids: CASSLGGQGGIKNIQYF. CDR3 DNA: TGTGCCAGCAGTTTAGGGGGGCAGGGGGGAATCAAAAACATTCAGTACTTC.

CDR3: CAISTGTGMAGELFF. Written as DNA, the CDR3 is TGTGCCATCAGTACCGGGACAGGGATGGCCGGGGAGCTGTTTTTT. The chain is built from TRBV10-3 and TRBJ2-2; 9 bases map to TRBD1. The germline CDR1 and CDR2 sequences are ENHRY and SYGVKD. Trimming took 5 bases from V and 6 from J; bases not matched to a gene: 7. There are 15 residues in the CDR3.

The chain carries TRBV11-2 and TRBJ1-2; D might be TRBD1 (5 bases). The CDR3 runs 13 residues. The ends were cut back, 1 base at V and 7 bases at J, with 10 bases in the middle. Germline V lookup: CDR1 SGHAT, CDR2 FQNNGV. Here the CDR3 DNA reads TGTGCCAGCAGCTTAGGGGGGAACAGTGGCTACACCTTC. Protein product: CASSLGGNSGYTF.

The rearrangement uses TRBV19 and TRBJ1-6, with 9 positions matching TRBD1. V was pared by 5 bases and J by 6 bases, with 5 bases of the junction left unmatched. Germline V gives CDR1 LNHDA, CDR2 SQIVND (reference sequence). This CDR3 region has 15 residues. The CDR3 spells CASSDRDRVNSPLHF. In nucleotides, the CDR3 is TGTGCCAGTAGTGACCGGGACAGGGTTAATTCACCCCTCCACTTT.

The rearrangement joins TRBV18 to TRBJ2-7; D remains ambiguous. The V gene's germline CDR1 is KGHSH and CDR2 LQKENI. The CDR3 is 13 residues long. V dropped 5 bases and J dropped 7 bases, with 15 bases sitting between them. The CDR3 protein is CASSSAADWEQYF. CDR3 bases: TGTGCCAGCTCATCGGCAGCAGATTGGGAGCAGTACTTC.

This clone was seen just once. The chain links TRBV19 to TRBJ1-1; no firm D call. V lost 5 bases and J lost 4, with 20 bases in between. The CDR3 runs 16 residues. Germline V gene lookup returns CDR1 LNHDA and CDR2 SQIVND (reference sequence). CDR3 DNA sequence: TGTGCCAGTAGTCAACAGAAGGGCCTTGTCCCCACTGAAGCTTTCTTT. Translation: CASSQQKGLVPTEAFF.

This clone appeared a few times. This chain connects TRBV5-1 to TRBJ2-7; 7 bases map to TRBD2. CDR1 is SGHRS and CDR2 is YFSETQ in the germline V gene. CDR3 length: 15 amino acids. J lost 3 bases, V lost 4 bases, and 10 bases had no gene match. This CDR3 is CASSGAQRDGYEQYF. The CDR3 region has the DNA TGCGCCAGCAGCGGCGCCCAGCGGGACGGCTACGAGCAGTACTTC.

This chain uses TRBV5-4 with TRBJ1-5; D remains unclear. V was pared by 0 bases and J by 4 bases, with 5 bases between. CDR3 size: 13 residues. CDR1 is SGHNT and CDR2 is YYREEE in the germline V gene (reference sequence). The CDR3 loop reads CASSLDWNQPQHF. CDR3 DNA: TGTGCCAGCAGCTTGGACTGGAATCAGCCCCAGCATTTT. Looking up the rest from reference TRBV5-4 and TRBJ1-5 gives the full variable domain: ETGVTQSPTHLIKTRGQQVTLRCSSQSGHNTVSWYQQALGQGPQFIFQYYREEENGRGNFPPRFSGLQFPNYSSELNVNALELDDSALYLCASSLDWNQPQHFGDGTRLSIL.

Only one count was recorded for this clone. The rearrangement joins TRBV28 to TRBJ1-1, with TRBD1 matching over 7 bases. V shed 6 bases, J shed 1 base, and the junction held 8 bases outside the gene matches. This CDR3 region has 15 residues. Germline CDR1 is MDHEN and CDR2 is SYDVKM. The chain's CDR3 is CASSWATGPNTEAFF. CDR3 nucleotides: TGTGCCAGCAGCTGGGCGACAGGGCCGAACACTGAAGCTTTCTTT. The full variable domain, with the rest looked up from reference TRBV28 and TRBJ1-1, is DVKVTQSSRYLVKRTGEKVFLECVQDMDHENMFWYRQDPGLGLRLIYFSYDVKMKEKGDIPEGYSVSREKKERFSLILESASTNQTSMYLCASSWATGPNTEAFFGQGTRLTVV.

The V gene is TRBV7-9, the J gene TRBJ1-3, with 9 bases aligning to TRBD1. V gave up 2 bases and J gave up 0 bases; unmatched junction bases: 8. This CDR3 has 18 amino acids. CDR1 is SEHNR, CDR2 FQNEAQ, per germline (reference sequence). The CDR3 DNA reads TGTGCCAGCAGCTTAACTTTACAGGGGGCCAGCTCTGGAAACACCATATATTTT. It yields the protein CASSLTLQGASSGNTIYF.

J is TRBJ2-3 and V is TRBV9; D call uncertain. This CDR3 comprises 16 residues. Germline lookup yields CDR1 SGDLS and CDR2 YYNGEE. The germline V and J ends were trimmed by 0 bases and 1 base, with 12 bases remaining between them. Here the CDR3 reads CASSVGTPPGTDTQYF. CDR3 bases: TGTGCCAGCAGCGTAGGGACGCCACCCGGCACAGATACGCAGTATTTT.

J is TRBJ1-5 and V is TRBV28; D is undetermined. V gave up 6 bases and J gave up 3 bases, with 15 bases separating them. Germline values: CDR1 MDHEN, CDR2 SYDVKM. This CDR3 is 15 amino acids long. The CDR3 spells CASSPPSHPNQPQHF. As DNA, the CDR3 is TGTGCCAGCAGCCCCCCTTCCCACCCCAATCAGCCCCAGCATTTT. The full variable domain, in which reference TRBV28 and TRBJ1-5 provide the parts outside the CDR3, is DVKVTQSSRYLVKRTGEKVFLECVQDMDHENMFWYRQDPGLGLRLIYFSYDVKMKEKGDIPEGYSVSREKKERFSLILESASTNQTSMYLCASSPPSHPNQPQHFGDGTRLSIL.

V and J are TRBV6-1 and TRBJ2-6, with D maybe TRBD1 (6 bases). This CDR3 region has 14 residues. Per germline, CDR1 MNHNS and CDR2 SASEGT. V lost 9 bases and J 6 bases, leaving 15 bases between the germline ends. Here the CDR3 DNA reads TGTGCCAGTATCACAGGGTATGTGGCCAACGTCCTGACTTTC. Protein sequence: CASITGYVANVLTF.

The J gene is TRBJ2-1, the V gene TRBV6-5, with D tentatively TRBD1 (6 bases). The CDR3 has 14 amino acids. V was pared by 6 bases and J by 8 bases, with 17 bases between. Germline V lookup: CDR1 MNHEY, CDR2 SVGAGI. CDR3 loop: CASRGGWVGDEQFF. The CDR3 bases are TGTGCCAGCAGAGGGGGATGGGTGGGGGATGAGCAGTTCTTC.